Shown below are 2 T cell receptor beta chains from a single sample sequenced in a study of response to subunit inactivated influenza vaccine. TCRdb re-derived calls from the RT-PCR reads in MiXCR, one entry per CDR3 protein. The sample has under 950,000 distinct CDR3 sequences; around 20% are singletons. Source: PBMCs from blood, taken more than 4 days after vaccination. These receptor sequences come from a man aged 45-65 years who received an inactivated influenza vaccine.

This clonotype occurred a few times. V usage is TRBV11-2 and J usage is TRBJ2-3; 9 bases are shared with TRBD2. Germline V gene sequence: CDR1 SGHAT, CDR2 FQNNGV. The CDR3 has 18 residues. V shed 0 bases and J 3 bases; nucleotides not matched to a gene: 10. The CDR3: CASSLELRGGSRTDTQYF. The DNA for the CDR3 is TGTGCCAGCAGCTTAGAATTGCGGGGGGGCTCTCGGACAGATACGCAGTATTTT.

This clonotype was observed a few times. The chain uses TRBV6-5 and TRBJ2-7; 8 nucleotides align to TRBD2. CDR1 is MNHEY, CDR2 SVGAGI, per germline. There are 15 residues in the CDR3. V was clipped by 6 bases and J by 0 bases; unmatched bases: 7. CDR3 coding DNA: TGTGCCAGCAGATCTCGGGGGGGGAGCTCCTACGAGCAGTACTTC. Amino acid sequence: CASRSRGGSSYEQYF.